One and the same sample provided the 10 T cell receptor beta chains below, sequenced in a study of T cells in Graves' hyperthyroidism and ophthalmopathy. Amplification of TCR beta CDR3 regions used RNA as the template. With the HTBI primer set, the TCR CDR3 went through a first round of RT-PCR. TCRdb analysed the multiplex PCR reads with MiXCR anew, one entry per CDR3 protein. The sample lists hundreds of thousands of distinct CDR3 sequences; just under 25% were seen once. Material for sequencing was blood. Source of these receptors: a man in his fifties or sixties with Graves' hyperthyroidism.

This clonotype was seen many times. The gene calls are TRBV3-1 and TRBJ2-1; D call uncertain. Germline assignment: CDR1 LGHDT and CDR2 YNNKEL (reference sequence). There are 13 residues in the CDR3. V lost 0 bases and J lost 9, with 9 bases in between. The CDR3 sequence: CASSQDWRVEQFF. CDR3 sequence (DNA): TGTGCCAGCAGCCAAGATTGGCGCGTTGAGCAGTTCTTC.

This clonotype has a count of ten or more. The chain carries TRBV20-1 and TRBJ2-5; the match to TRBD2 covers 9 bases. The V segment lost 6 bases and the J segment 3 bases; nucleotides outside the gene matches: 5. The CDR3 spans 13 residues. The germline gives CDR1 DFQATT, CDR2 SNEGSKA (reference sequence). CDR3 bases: TGCAGTGCAACCTTAGCGGGAGAAGAGACCCAGTACTTC. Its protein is CSATLAGEETQYF.

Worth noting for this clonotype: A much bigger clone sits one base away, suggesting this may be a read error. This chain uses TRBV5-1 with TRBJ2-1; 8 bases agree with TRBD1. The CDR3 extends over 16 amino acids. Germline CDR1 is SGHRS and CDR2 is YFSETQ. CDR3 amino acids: CASSLGLGQGGNGQFF. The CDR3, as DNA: TGCGCCAGCAGCCTCGGACTCGGACAGGGCGGCAATGGGCAGTTCTTC. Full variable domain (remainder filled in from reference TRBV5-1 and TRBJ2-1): KAGVTQTPRYLIKTRGQQVTLSCSPISGHRSVSWYQQTPGQGLQFLFEYFSETQRNKGNFPGRFSGRQFSNSRSEMNVSTLELGDSALYLCASSLGLGQGGNGQFFGPGTRLTVL.

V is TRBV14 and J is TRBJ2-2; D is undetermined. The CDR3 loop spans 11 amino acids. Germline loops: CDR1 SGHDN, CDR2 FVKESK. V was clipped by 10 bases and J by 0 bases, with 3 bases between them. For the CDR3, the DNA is TGTGCCAACCCGAACACCGGGGAGCTGTTTTTT. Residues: CANPNTGELFF.

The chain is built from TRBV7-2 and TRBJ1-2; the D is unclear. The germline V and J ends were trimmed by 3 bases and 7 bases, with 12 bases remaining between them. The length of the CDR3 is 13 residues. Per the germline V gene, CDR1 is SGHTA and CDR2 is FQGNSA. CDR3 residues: CASSFRDPIGYTF. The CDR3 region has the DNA TGTGCCAGCAGCTTTCGGGATCCGATTGGCTACACCTTC.

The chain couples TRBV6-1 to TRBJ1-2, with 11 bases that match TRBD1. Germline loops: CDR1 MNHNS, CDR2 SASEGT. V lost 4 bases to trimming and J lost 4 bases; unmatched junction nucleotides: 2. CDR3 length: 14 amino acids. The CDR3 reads CASSGGTGGYGYTF. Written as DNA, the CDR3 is TGTGCCAGCAGTGGAGGGACAGGGGGCTATGGCTACACCTTC.

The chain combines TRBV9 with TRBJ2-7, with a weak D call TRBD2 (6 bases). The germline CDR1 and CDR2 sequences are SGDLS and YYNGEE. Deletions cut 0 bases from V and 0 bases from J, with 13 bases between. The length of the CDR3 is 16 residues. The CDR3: CASSVGAGLLSYEQYF. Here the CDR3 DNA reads TGTGCCAGCAGCGTAGGGGCGGGACTCCTCTCCTACGAGCAGTACTTC.

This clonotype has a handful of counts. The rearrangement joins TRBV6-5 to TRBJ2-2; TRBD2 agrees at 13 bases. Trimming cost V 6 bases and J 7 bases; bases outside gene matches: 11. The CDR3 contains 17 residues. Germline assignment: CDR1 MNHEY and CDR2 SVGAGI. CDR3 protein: CASRSLPGLAGLGELFF. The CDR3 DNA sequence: TGTGCCAGCAGATCACTACCGGGACTAGCGGGGCTCGGGGAGCTGTTTTTT.

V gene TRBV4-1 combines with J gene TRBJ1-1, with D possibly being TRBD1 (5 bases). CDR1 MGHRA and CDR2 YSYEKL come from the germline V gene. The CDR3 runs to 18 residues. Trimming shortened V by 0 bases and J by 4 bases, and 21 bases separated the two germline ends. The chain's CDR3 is CASSQDVWRQGRSTEAFF. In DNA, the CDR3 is TGCGCCAGCAGCCAAGATGTATGGCGTCAGGGTAGGAGCACTGAAGCTTTCTTT.

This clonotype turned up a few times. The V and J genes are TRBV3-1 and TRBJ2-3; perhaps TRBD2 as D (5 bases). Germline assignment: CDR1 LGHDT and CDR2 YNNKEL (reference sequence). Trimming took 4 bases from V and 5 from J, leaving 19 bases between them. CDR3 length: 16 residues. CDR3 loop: CASSPTGNSVEDTQYF. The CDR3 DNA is TGTGCCAGCAGCCCAACCGGGAATAGCGTTGAAGATACGCAGTATTTT.